The 15 T cell receptor beta chains below come from one sample, sequenced in a study of regulatory T cells in long-lasting Graves disease. Time point noted: newly diagnosed GD, antithyroid drugs for less than 3 months. Researchers made the TCR library from RNA that was extracted from PBMCs. iRepertoire HTBI primers and Arm-PCR of CDR3 regions built TCR beta libraries. TCRdb re-derived calls from the multiplex PCR reads in MiXCR, one entry per CDR3 protein. Seen here are some 320,000 distinct CDR3 sequences, 15% to 20% observed once, and the top ten hold about 38%. The sequencing used peripheral blood mononuclear cells (PBMCs), collected at new diagnosis, from a patient treated with antithyroid drugs. Every receptor here comes from a female donor with Graves disease.

This clonotype was seen at least ten times. V usage is TRBV20-1 and J usage is TRBJ2-7; D is undetermined. V shed 0 bases and J shed 2 bases, with 5 bases lying between them. The CDR3 spans 12 residues. Germline CDR1 is DFQATT and CDR2 is SNEGSKA (reference sequence). The CDR3 is CSARDGAYEQYF. In DNA, the CDR3 is TGCAGTGCTAGAGATGGAGCCTACGAGCAGTACTTC.

At least ten counts were recorded for this clonotype. The chain employs TRBV2 and TRBJ2-3; the match to TRBD2 covers 10 bases. The CDR3 spans 16 residues. Germline CDR1 SNHLY, CDR2 FYNNEI. V gave up 4 bases and J gave up 5 bases; unmatched junction bases: 9. The CDR3 DNA sequence: TGTGCCAGCAGTGGGTGGCTAGCGGGAGTACGAGATACGCAGTATTTT. Its protein product is CASSGWLAGVRDTQYF.

This clonotype was seen many times. This chain links TRBV6-1 with TRBJ2-1; 9 positions agree with TRBD1. Germline lookup yields CDR1 MNHNS and CDR2 SASEGT. The junction had 0 bases not matched to a gene; V was cut back by 6 bases and J by 0 bases. CDR3 length: 14 residues. The CDR3 DNA follows: TGTGCCAGCAGGGGACAGGGCTCCTACAATGAGCAGTTCTTC. Protein product: CASRGQGSYNEQFF.

This clonotype was recorded only once. This chain connects TRBV11-2 to TRBJ2-3; no firm D call. Trimming left V 5 bases short and J 2 bases short, with 11 bases between. The CDR3 spans 14 residues. Germline CDR1 reads SGHAT; CDR2 reads FQNNGV. CDR3 in DNA: TGTGCCAGCAGCGACGAGGACCCCACAGATACGCAGTATTTT. Protein product: CASSDEDPTDTQYF.

This chain links TRBV6-1 with TRBJ2-2, with 8 bases fitting TRBD1. The J segment lost 7 bases and the V segment lost 5 bases, leaving 12 bases of the junction unmatched. The CDR3 length is 16 residues. Germline CDR1 and CDR2: MNHNS and SASEGT. CDR3 bases: TGTGCCAGCAGTCTCAATACAGGGGGTATCGTCGGGGAGCTGTTTTTT. Protein product: CASSLNTGGIVGELFF.

This clonotype was picked up many times. The chain is built from TRBV5-5 and TRBJ2-6, with TRBD1 matching over 8 bases. CDR3 length equals 17 residues. With 6 bases clipped from V and 0 bases from J, the junction kept 8 bases outside the gene matches. Germline V lookup: CDR1 SGHKS, CDR2 YYEKEE (reference sequence). In DNA form, the CDR3 reads TGTGCCAGCACCCGACAGGGGTCCTTCTCTGGGGCCAACGTCCTGACTTTC. As protein: CASTRQGSFSGANVLTF.

As regards this clonotype: A read error is possible here, since a much larger clone lies one base away. The chain joins TRBV7-9 to TRBJ2-3, with D hard to call. Trimming cost V 2 bases and J 4 bases, with 16 bases left between them. Looked up from germline, CDR1 is SEHNR and CDR2 is FQNEAQ (reference sequence). CDR3 length: 16 amino acids. The CDR3 nucleotides are TGTGCCAGCAGCTTAAGGTGGTCCTTTGACTCAGATACGCAGTATTTT. It specifies CASSLRWSFDSDTQYF.

The V call is TRBV10-3, the J call TRBJ2-2; D might be TRBD1 (5 bases). The germline V gene encodes CDR1 ENHRY and CDR2 SYGVKD. This CDR3 contains 12 residues. V was shortened by 3 bases and J by 7 bases, with 6 bases between the two germline ends. CDR3 sequence (DNA): TGTGCCATCAGTGAAGGGGTCGGGGAGCTGTTTTTT. Translated, it gives CAISEGVGELFF.

At least ten counts were recorded for this clonotype. The rearrangement joins TRBV29-1 to TRBJ2-1; 8 positions match TRBD2. Germline values: CDR1 SQVTM, CDR2 ANQGSEA. The V and J ends lost 8 bases and 3 bases, in that order; junction bases with no gene match: 3. The CDR3 is 12 amino acids. The CDR3: CSPAGDYNEQFF. The CDR3 bases are TGCAGCCCAGCGGGAGACTACAATGAGCAGTTCTTC.

This clonotype has ten or more counts. This sequence joins TRBV12-3 or TRBV12-4 and TRBJ2-1, with TRBD1 identical over 9 bases. The CDR3 sequence is 19 residues long. V lost 5 bases, J lost 0 bases, and 14 bases stayed unmatched. The CDR3 nucleotides read TGTGCCAGCAGTCGCCCCGGGACAGGGTGGACTTCCTCCTACAATGAGCAGTTCTTC. This codes for CASSRPGTGWTSSYNEQFF.

This clonotype was observed many times. V is TRBV12-3 or TRBV12-4 and J is TRBJ2-3; 7 bases map to TRBD2. The V segment lost 5 bases and the J segment 4 bases; nucleotides outside the gene matches: 6. The CDR3 totals 14 residues. CDR3 residues: CASSAGEVADTQYF. The CDR3 bases are TGTGCCAGCAGTGCGGGGGAAGTGGCAGATACGCAGTATTTT.

A word on this clonotype: This clone may be a read error of a much larger clone one base away. This chain connects TRBV13 to TRBJ2-1, with 7 positions matching TRBD1. Germline V CDR1 and CDR2: PRHDT, FYEKMQ (reference sequence). The J segment lost 7 bases and the V segment lost 3 bases, leaving 12 bases of the junction unmatched. CDR3 length equals 16 residues. CDR3 sequence: CASSFVIGGAYNEQFF. The CDR3 nucleotides read TGTGCCAGCAGCTTCGTAATAGGGGGCGCTTATAATGAGCAGTTCTTC.

This clonotype has more than one count but fewer than ten. This chain joins TRBV5-1 and TRBJ2-7; TRBD1 matches 9 bases. Germline V gene sequence: CDR1 SGHRS, CDR2 YFSETQ. The CDR3 totals 13 residues. Trimming cost V 7 bases and J 5 bases; bases outside gene matches: 7. The CDR3 loop reads CASRGQGGDEQYF. In DNA form, the CDR3 reads TGCGCCAGCCGGGGACAGGGAGGCGACGAGCAGTACTTC.

This clonotype was seen at least ten times. The chain is built from TRBV6-4 and TRBJ1-1; 7 nucleotides match TRBD1. Germline loops: CDR1 MRHNA, CDR2 SNTAGT. Losses at the gene ends were 3 bases for V and 0 bases for J; bases not matched to a gene: 1. This CDR3 spans 14 amino acids. Here the CDR3 DNA reads TGTGCCAGCAGTGAACAGGGGATGAACACTGAAGCTTTCTTT. Translating it yields CASSEQGMNTEAFF.

This clonotype has only a few counts. The rearrangement links TRBV11-3 to TRBJ2-2; no clear D. This CDR3 contains 14 residues. Looked up from germline, CDR1 is SGHNT and CDR2 is YENEEA. The V end lost 1 base, the J end lost 6 bases, and 9 bases lay between the germline ends. DNA for the CDR3: TGTGCCAGCAGCTTAGGCCCTTTTTCCGGGGAGCTGTTTTTT. It specifies CASSLGPFSGELFF.